These T cell receptor beta chains were read from a single sample in a study of cytomegalovirus exposure and HLA in healthy donors. This table comes from immunoSEQ multiplex PCR, and its TCRdb copy is limited to in-frame clones, with some not included. The sample has 100,000 to 150,000 clones; approximately 78% are singletons. Sequenced sample: PBMCs. The receptors stem from a female donor in good health and CMV-seronegative. The CDR3 runs from the conserved cysteine through the conserved F or W. D genes are given only for firm matches. Clone sizes are given selectively: once, few, many, or a class where the clone is expanded.

V gene: TRBV7-9; clone size: NA; J gene: TRBJ1-1; D gene: NA; CDR3 DNA: TGTGCCAGCAGCTTAGCGGGGGCCCCCCAAGCTTTCTTT; CDR3 protein: CASSLAGAPQAFF
V gene: TRBV14; clone size: NA; J gene: TRBJ2-3; D gene: TRBD1; CDR3 DNA: TGTGCCAGCAGCCAAGGACAGGGGAATTCTAGCACAGATACGCAGTATTTT; CDR3 protein: CASSQGQGNSSTDTQYF
V gene: TRBV4-3; clone size: few; J gene: TRBJ2-3; D gene: TRBD2; CDR3 DNA: TGCGCCAGCAGCCAAGATCGGTCTAGCGGAGCTAGCACAGATACGCAGTATTTT; CDR3 protein: CASSQDRSSGASTDTQYF
V gene: TRBV2; clone size: once; J gene: TRBJ1-2; D gene: NA; CDR3 DNA: TGTGCCAGCAGATCAGGGGTTGGCTACACCTTC; CDR3 protein: CASRSGVGYTF
V gene: TRBV29-1; clone size: NA; J gene: TRBJ2-1; D gene: TRBD2; CDR3 DNA: TGCAGCGTTGAACTAGCGGACACCTACAATGAGCAGTTCTTC; CDR3 protein: CSVELADTYNEQFF
V gene: TRBV4-1; clone size: NA; J gene: TRBJ2-3; D gene: TRBD2; CDR3 DNA: TGCGCCAGCAGCCAACTTGGCGGGGGGACGCAGTATTTT; CDR3 protein: CASSQLGGGTQYF
V gene: TRBV18; clone size: NA; J gene: TRBJ1-5; D gene: NA; CDR3 DNA: TGTGCCAGCTCAGGGAGTCTGAGCAATCAGCCCCAGCATTTT; CDR3 protein: CASSGSLSNQPQHF
V gene: TRBV5-1; clone size: NA; J gene: TRBJ2-6; D gene: TRBD2; CDR3 DNA: TGCGCCAGCAGTGGGGGGGCTGGGGCCAACGTCCTGACTTTC; CDR3 protein: CASSGGAGANVLTF
V gene: TRBV29-1; clone size: NA; J gene: TRBJ2-5; D gene: NA; CDR3 DNA: TGCAGCGTTCCCCCAGAAGAGACCCAGTACTTC; CDR3 protein: CSVPPEETQYF
V gene: TRBV27; clone size: NA; J gene: TRBJ2-6; D gene: NA; CDR3 DNA: TGTGCCAGCAGTTCCTCAGGATCCTCTGGGGCCAACGTCCTGACTTTC; CDR3 protein: CASSSSGSSGANVLTF
V gene: TRBV11-2; clone size: NA; J gene: TRBJ2-2; D gene: NA; CDR3 DNA: TGTGCCAGCAGCATGCGGGGCAACACCGGGGAGCTGTTTTTT; CDR3 protein: CASSMRGNTGELFF
V gene: TRBV28; clone size: NA; J gene: TRBJ1-2; D gene: TRBD1; CDR3 DNA: TGTGCCAGCAGGGGGACAGGAACCTTCTATGGCTACACCTTC; CDR3 protein: CASRGTGTFYGYTF
V gene: TRBV29-1; clone size: once; J gene: TRBJ2-7; D gene: NA; CDR3 DNA: TGCAGCGTAATCGTAGGGGTGTTGGAGCAGTACTTC; CDR3 protein: CSVIVGVLEQYF
V gene: TRBV10-1; clone size: NA; J gene: TRBJ2-5; D gene: NA; CDR3 DNA: TGCGCCAGCAGTGAGCCCGGGGGGACCCAGTACTTC; CDR3 protein: CASSEPGGTQYF
V gene: TRBV11-1; clone size: once; J gene: TRBJ2-2; D gene: TRBD2; CDR3 DNA: TGTGCCAGCAGACGGGCGGGAGGCCCGAACACCGGGGAGCTGTTTTTT; CDR3 protein: CASRRAGGPNTGELFF
V gene: TRBV7-2; clone size: NA; J gene: TRBJ2-4; D gene: NA; CDR3 DNA: TGTGCCAGCAGCTCGGAAAACAGTCAGTACTTC; CDR3 protein: CASSSENSQYF
V gene: TRBV10-3; clone size: NA; J gene: TRBJ1-1; D gene: NA; CDR3 DNA: TGTGCCATCTCCCGGGAAGTGAACACTGAAGCTTTCTTT; CDR3 protein: CAISREVNTEAFF
V gene: TRBV18; clone size: NA; J gene: TRBJ2-1; D gene: NA; CDR3 DNA: TGTGCCAGCTCACCGGGGGAGGGACATGTCGTCTACAATGAGCAGTTCTTC; CDR3 protein: CASSPGEGHVVYNEQFF
V gene: TRBV6-5; clone size: NA; J gene: TRBJ2-7; D gene: NA; CDR3 DNA: TGTGCCAGCAGTTACGCCGGGAGCTACGAGCAGTACTTC; CDR3 protein: CASSYAGSYEQYF
V gene: TRBV7-9; clone size: NA; J gene: TRBJ2-3; D gene: NA; CDR3 DNA: TGTGCCAGCAGCTTAAAGGGGCCCACAGATACGCAGTATTTT; CDR3 protein: CASSLKGPTDTQYF
V gene: TRBV7-2; clone size: few; J gene: TRBJ2-3; D gene: NA; CDR3 DNA: TGTGCCAGCAGCTTAGGGCCACCAGGGGAAGGGGACACAGATACGCAGTATTTT; CDR3 protein: CASSLGPPGEGDTDTQYF
V gene: TRBV4-1; clone size: NA; J gene: TRBJ1-2; D gene: NA; CDR3 DNA: TGCGCCAGCAGCCAAGTTCCGAACTTGGGCTACACCTTC; CDR3 protein: CASSQVPNLGYTF
V gene: TRBV5-1; clone size: NA; J gene: TRBJ2-2; D gene: TRBD2; CDR3 DNA: TGCGCCAGCAGCTTGGTTACTAGCGGGTCCACCGGGGAGCTGTTTTTT; CDR3 protein: CASSLVTSGSTGELFF
V gene: TRBV7-2; clone size: NA; J gene: TRBJ2-7; D gene: NA; CDR3 DNA: TGTGCCAGCAGCACGTCCGGGACATCTAACGAGCAGTACTTC; CDR3 protein: CASSTSGTSNEQYF
V gene: TRBV10-1; clone size: NA; J gene: TRBJ1-6; D gene: NA; CDR3 DNA: TGCGCCAGCGGCCCTAGTGGAGCGGCTCTCCACTTT; CDR3 protein: CASGPSGAALHF
V gene: TRBV27; clone size: NA; J gene: TRBJ2-3; D gene: NA; CDR3 DNA: TGTGCCAGCAGTTTATCGTCATTTGATACGCAGTATTTT; CDR3 protein: CASSLSSFDTQYF
V gene: TRBV19; clone size: NA; J gene: TRBJ1-2; D gene: NA; CDR3 DNA: TGTGCCAGTAGTATAGGACAGCCCTATGGCTACACCTTC; CDR3 protein: CASSIGQPYGYTF
V gene: TRBV11-2; clone size: few; J gene: TRBJ1-2; D gene: TRBD1; CDR3 DNA: TGTGCCAGCAGCTTCGGGACAGGGGTCCAATATGGCTACACCTTC; CDR3 protein: CASSFGTGVQYGYTF
V gene: TRBV20-1; clone size: NA; J gene: TRBJ1-5; D gene: TRBD1; CDR3 DNA: TGCAGTGGACAGGGAGATCAGCCCCAGCATTTT; CDR3 protein: CSGQGDQPQHF
V gene: TRBV7-9; clone size: NA; J gene: TRBJ2-6; D gene: NA; CDR3 DNA: TGTGCCAGCACACTCTCTGGGGCCAACGTCCTGACTTTC; CDR3 protein: CASTLSGANVLTF
V gene: TRBV2; clone size: NA; J gene: TRBJ1-2; D gene: NA; CDR3 DNA: TGTGCCAGCATCGGGACGGGAGGGGACTACACCTTC; CDR3 protein: CASIGTGGDYTF
V gene: TRBV18; clone size: NA; J gene: TRBJ2-5; D gene: TRBD2; CDR3 DNA: TGTGCCAGCTCACCAGGGACTAGCGGCCTCAAAGAGACCCAGTACTTC; CDR3 protein: CASSPGTSGLKETQYF
V gene: TRBV5-6; clone size: NA; J gene: TRBJ1-2; D gene: TRBD1; CDR3 DNA: TGTGCCAGCAGCTTGGGTTGGGGGACAGGGTTTGTCTACACCTTC; CDR3 protein: CASSLGWGTGFVYTF
V gene: TRBV29-1; clone size: NA; J gene: TRBJ2-3; D gene: TRBD2; CDR3 DNA: TGCAGCGTTGAAGGCAGTCTAGCGGGGACAGATACGCAGTATTTT; CDR3 protein: CSVEGSLAGTDTQYF
V gene: TRBV9; clone size: NA; J gene: TRBJ2-1; D gene: TRBD2; CDR3 DNA: TGTGCCAGCAGGGGCGGGAGCAACCATGAGCAGTTCTTC; CDR3 protein: CASRGGSNHEQFF
V gene: TRBV7-9; clone size: NA; J gene: TRBJ2-3; D gene: TRBD2; CDR3 DNA: TGTGCCAGCAGCTTCCCCGGGGGGGGAACAGATACGCAGTATTTT; CDR3 protein: CASSFPGGGTDTQYF
V gene: TRBV30; clone size: few; J gene: TRBJ2-7; D gene: NA; CDR3 DNA: TGTGCCTGGAGTGTACACGGGGCCTACGAGCAGTACTTC; CDR3 protein: CAWSVHGAYEQYF
V gene: TRBV27; clone size: NA; J gene: TRBJ2-1; D gene: TRBD2; CDR3 DNA: TGTGCCAGCAGACTACTAGCGGGAGCTTACAATGAGCAGTTCTTC; CDR3 protein: CASRLLAGAYNEQFF
V gene: TRBV10-3; clone size: few; J gene: TRBJ2-2; D gene: TRBD1; CDR3 DNA: TGTGCCATCAACAGACAGGGGGGGAACACCGGGGAGCTGTTTTTT; CDR3 protein: CAINRQGGNTGELFF
V gene: TRBV7-9; clone size: NA; J gene: TRBJ1-2; D gene: TRBD1; CDR3 DNA: TGTGCCAGCAGCTCGGGACAGGGGAACGCAAACTATGGCTACACCTTC; CDR3 protein: CASSSGQGNANYGYTF
V gene: TRBV7-8; clone size: NA; J gene: TRBJ2-7; D gene: TRBD2; CDR3 DNA: TGTGCCAGCAATGACGCGGGGGGGCGCATATCGGCCTACGAGCAGTACTTC; CDR3 protein: CASNDAGGRISAYEQYF
V gene: TRBV19; clone size: few; J gene: TRBJ1-2; D gene: TRBD1; CDR3 DNA: TGTGCCAGTAGTCCCCGACAGGGGAATGGCTACACCTTC; CDR3 protein: CASSPRQGNGYTF
V gene: TRBV5-4; clone size: NA; J gene: TRBJ2-6; D gene: NA; CDR3 DNA: TGTGCCAGCAGCTTGGTCGGGAGCAACTCTGGGGCCAACGTCCTGACTTTC; CDR3 protein: CASSLVGSNSGANVLTF
V gene: TRBV6-5; clone size: NA; J gene: TRBJ2-1; D gene: NA; CDR3 DNA: TGTGCCAGCAGTTACGGCAGGGGTGTAGCTGAGCAGTTCTTC; CDR3 protein: CASSYGRGVAEQFF
V gene: TRBV7-9; clone size: few; J gene: TRBJ2-5; D gene: TRBD2; CDR3 DNA: TGTTCCAGCAGCTTACTAGGGCGAGGACTAGCCCCGGCGGAGACCCAGTACTTC; CDR3 protein: CSSSLLGRGLAPAETQYF
V gene: TRBV5-1; clone size: NA; J gene: TRBJ1-1; D gene: NA; CDR3 DNA: TGCGCCAGCACGGGGGAGGGGACAGCTTTCTTT; CDR3 protein: CASTGEGTAFF
V gene: TRBV21-1; clone size: NA; J gene: TRBJ2-7; D gene: NA; CDR3 DNA: TGTGCCAGCAGCAAAGGGACAGGGGGCTACGAGCAGTACTTC; CDR3 protein: CASSKGTGGYEQYF
V gene: TRBV19; clone size: few; J gene: TRBJ2-7; D gene: NA; CDR3 DNA: TGTGCCAGTAGTCAAGACTCCACCTACGAGCAGTACTTC; CDR3 protein: CASSQDSTYEQYF